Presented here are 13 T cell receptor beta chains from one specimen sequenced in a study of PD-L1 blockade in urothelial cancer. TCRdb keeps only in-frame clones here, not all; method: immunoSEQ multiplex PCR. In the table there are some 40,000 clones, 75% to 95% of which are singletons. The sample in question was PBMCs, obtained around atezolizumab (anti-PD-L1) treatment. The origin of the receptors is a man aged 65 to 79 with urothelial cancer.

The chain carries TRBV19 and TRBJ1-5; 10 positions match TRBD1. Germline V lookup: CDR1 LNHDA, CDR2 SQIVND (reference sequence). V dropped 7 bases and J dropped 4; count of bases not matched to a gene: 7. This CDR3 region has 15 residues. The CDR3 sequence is CASTNKGQGNQPQHF. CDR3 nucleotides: TGTGCCAGTACCAACAAGGGACAGGGGAATCAGCCCCAGCATTTT.

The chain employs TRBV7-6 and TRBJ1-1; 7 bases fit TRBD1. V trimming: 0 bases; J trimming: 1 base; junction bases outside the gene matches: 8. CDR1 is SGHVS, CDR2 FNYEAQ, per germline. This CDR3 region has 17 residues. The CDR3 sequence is CASSLAPWGQRNTEAFF. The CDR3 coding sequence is TGTGCCAGCAGCTTAGCGCCCTGGGGACAGAGGAACACTGAAGCTTTCTTT.

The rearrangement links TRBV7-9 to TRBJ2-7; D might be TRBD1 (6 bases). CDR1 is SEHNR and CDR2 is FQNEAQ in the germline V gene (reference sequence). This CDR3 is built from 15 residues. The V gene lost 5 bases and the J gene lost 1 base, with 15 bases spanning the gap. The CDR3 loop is CASSPRTVSSYEQYF. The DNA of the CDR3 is TGTGCCAGCAGCCCCCGGACAGTTAGTTCCTACGAGCAGTACTTC.

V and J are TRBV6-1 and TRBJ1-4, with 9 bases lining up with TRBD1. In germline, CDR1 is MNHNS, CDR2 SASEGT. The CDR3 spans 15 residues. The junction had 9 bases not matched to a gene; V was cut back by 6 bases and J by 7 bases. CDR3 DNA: TGTGCCAGCAGCCTCAACAGGGGGCGCGTTGAAAAACTGTTTTTT. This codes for CASSLNRGRVEKLFF.

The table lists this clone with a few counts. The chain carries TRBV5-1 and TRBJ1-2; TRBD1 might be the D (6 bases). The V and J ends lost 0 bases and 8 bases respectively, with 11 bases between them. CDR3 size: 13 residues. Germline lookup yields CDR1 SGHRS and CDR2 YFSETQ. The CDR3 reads CASSLEGERGYTF. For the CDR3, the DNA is TGCGCCAGCAGCTTGGAGGGGGAGAGGGGCTACACCTTC.

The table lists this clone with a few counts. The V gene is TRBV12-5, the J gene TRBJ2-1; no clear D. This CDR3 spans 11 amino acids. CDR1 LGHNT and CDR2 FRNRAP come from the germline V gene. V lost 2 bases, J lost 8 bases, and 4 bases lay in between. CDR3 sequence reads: CASGLIDEQFF. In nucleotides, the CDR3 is TGTGCTAGTGGTTTGATAGATGAGCAGTTCTTC.

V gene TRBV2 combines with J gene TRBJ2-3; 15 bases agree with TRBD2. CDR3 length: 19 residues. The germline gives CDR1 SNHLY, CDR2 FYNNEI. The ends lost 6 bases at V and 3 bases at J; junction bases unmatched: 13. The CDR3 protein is CASRDRTSGRALVTDTQYF. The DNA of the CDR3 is TGTGCCAGCAGGGACCGGACTAGCGGGAGGGCCTTGGTTACAGATACGCAGTATTTT. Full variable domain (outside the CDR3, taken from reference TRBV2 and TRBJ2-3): EPEVTQTPSHQVTQMGQEVILRCVPISNHLYFYWYRQILGQKVEFLVSFYNNEISEKSEIFDDQFSVERPDGSNFTLKIRSTKLEDSAMYFCASRDRTSGRALVTDTQYFGPGTRLTVL.

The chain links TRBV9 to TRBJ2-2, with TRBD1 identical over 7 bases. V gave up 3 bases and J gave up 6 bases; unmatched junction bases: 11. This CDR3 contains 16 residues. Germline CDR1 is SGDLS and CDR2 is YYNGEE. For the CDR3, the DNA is TGTGCCAGCAGCGCAGGACCGACAGGGAGATCCGGGGAGCTGTTTTTT. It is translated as CASSAGPTGRSGELFF.

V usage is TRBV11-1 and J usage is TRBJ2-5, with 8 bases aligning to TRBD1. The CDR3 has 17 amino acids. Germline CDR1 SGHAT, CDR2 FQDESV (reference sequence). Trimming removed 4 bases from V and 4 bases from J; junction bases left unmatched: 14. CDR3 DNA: TGTGCCAGCAGCTCAGCATGGTGGGCCGACAGGGGAGAGACCCAGTACTTC. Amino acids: CASSSAWWADRGETQYF.

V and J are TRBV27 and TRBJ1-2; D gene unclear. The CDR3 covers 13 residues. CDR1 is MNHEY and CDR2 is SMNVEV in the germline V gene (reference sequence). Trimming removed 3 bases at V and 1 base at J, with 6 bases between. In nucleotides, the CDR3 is TGTGCCAGCAGTTTCGACATTAACTATGGCTACACCTTC. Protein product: CASSFDINYGYTF.

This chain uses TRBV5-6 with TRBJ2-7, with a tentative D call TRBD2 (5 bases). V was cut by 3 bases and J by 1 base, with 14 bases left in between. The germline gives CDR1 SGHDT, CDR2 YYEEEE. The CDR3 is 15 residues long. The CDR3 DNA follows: TGTGCCAGCAGCTCACGCCTAGCCATATCCTACGAGCAGTACTTC. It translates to CASSSRLAISYEQYF.

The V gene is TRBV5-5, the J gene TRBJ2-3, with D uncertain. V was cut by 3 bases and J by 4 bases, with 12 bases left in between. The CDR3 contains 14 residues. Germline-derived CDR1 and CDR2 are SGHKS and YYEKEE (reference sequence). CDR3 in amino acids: CASSSGPAADTQYF. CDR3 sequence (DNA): TGTGCCAGCAGCTCGGGTCCTGCGGCAGATACGCAGTATTTT.

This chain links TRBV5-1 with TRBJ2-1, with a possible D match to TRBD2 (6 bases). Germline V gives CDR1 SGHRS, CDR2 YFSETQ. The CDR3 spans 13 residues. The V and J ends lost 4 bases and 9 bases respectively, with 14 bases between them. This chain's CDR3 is CASSTTREFEQFF. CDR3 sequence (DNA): TGCGCCAGCAGCACCACTCGGGAGTTTGAGCAGTTCTTC. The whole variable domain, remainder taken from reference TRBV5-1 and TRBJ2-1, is KAGVTQTPRYLIKTRGQQVTLSCSPISGHRSVSWYQQTPGQGLQFLFEYFSETQRNKGNFPGRFSGRQFSNSRSEMNVSTLELGDSALYLCASSTTREFEQFFGPGTRLTVL.